This TCR beta chain was documented in a study of cytomegalovirus exposure and HLA in healthy donors. Per the germline V gene, CDR1 is MDHEN and CDR2 is SYDVKM. CDR3 length: 14 residues. Trimming took 6 bases from V and 3 from J, leaving 14 bases between them. As to this clone: What it binds is not known.

The donors gave bone marrow, and they were healthy. Broader study findings: TCR sequences were mostly rare, though some public TCRs occurred in many donors.

Vbeta (60) and Jbeta (13) primers were used in the PCR. Measured with immunoSEQ multiplex PCR; TCRdb has only the in-frame clones, and not every one. The sample carries 89,000 or so clones, roughly 73% recorded once. This TCR came from a boy younger than 18 in good health and CMV-seronegative. The chain uses TRBV28 and TRBJ2-5; possibly TRBD1 for D (6 bases). Sequenced: PBMCs. The CDR3 nucleotides read TGTGCCAGCAGACATAGAACAGGGAAAGAGACCCAGTACTTC. It translates to CASRHRTGKETQYF.